This passage covers 32 T cell receptor beta chains from one sample sequenced in a study of blood T cell repertoires in COVID-19. The repertoire was sequenced with immunoSEQ multiplex PCR; TCRdb's copy has only in-frame clones and lacks some. The table lists tens of thousands of clones, 75% to 95% of them singletons. Sequenced: peripheral blood. Receptor source: a human donor with active COVID-19. The donor label of this sample is uncertain.

The CDR3 DNA follows: TGTGCCTGGAGTGTACGTCGGCAGGGTAATCAGCCCCAGCATTTT. This codes for CAWSVRRQGNQPQHF. This sequence joins TRBV30 and TRBJ1-5; D possibly corresponds to TRBD1 (5 bases). The V end was cut by 0 bases, the J end by 4 bases, with 13 bases between. This CDR3 comprises 15 residues. In germline, CDR1 is GTSNPN, CDR2 SVGIG (reference sequence).

The chain is built from TRBV20-1 and TRBJ2-3; TRBD2 agrees at 13 bases. The CDR3 has 17 amino acids. The V segment lost 3 bases and the J segment 0 bases; nucleotides outside the gene matches: 6. Germline V gives CDR1 DFQATT, CDR2 SNEGSKA (reference sequence). This CDR3 reads CSASKLAGGISTDTQYF. The CDR3 DNA is TGCAGTGCTAGTAAACTAGCGGGAGGGATTAGCACAGATACGCAGTATTTT.

The rearrangement joins TRBV6-2 or TRBV6-3 to TRBJ2-7; 8 bases are shared with TRBD1. J gave up 6 bases and V 6 bases, and 7 bases lay outside the gene matches. The CDR3 sequence is 13 residues long. From germline, CDR1 is MNHEY and CDR2 SVGEGT. DNA for the CDR3: TGTGCCAGCAGCGTAGGACAGGGTTCCGAGCAGTACTTC. Translated, it gives CASSVGQGSEQYF.

The chain is built from TRBV6-5 and TRBJ1-5, with 9 nucleotides matching TRBD1. With 6 bases clipped from V and 6 bases from J, the junction kept 6 bases outside the gene matches. The V gene's germline CDR1 is MNHEY and CDR2 SVGAGI. The CDR3 covers 14 residues. The CDR3 loop reads CASSIQGASQPQHF. The CDR3 nucleotides are TGTGCCAGCAGCATACAGGGGGCTTCTCAGCCCCAGCATTTT.

The V and J genes are TRBV2 and TRBJ1-5, with 9 nucleotides matching TRBD1. Germline V CDR1 and CDR2: SNHLY, FYNNEI. CDR3 length: 14 amino acids. After removal of 5 bases from V and 6 bases from J, the junction contained 5 bases not matched to a gene. The CDR3 region is CASSSTGGFQPQHF. DNA of the CDR3: TGTGCCAGCAGTAGTACAGGGGGCTTTCAGCCCCAGCATTTT.

The rearrangement uses TRBV6-5 and TRBJ2-7, with 13 bases aligning to TRBD2. The CDR3 length is 15 residues. The trim removed 5 bases at V and 4 bases at J, leaving 5 bases unmatched. Germline loops: CDR1 MNHEY, CDR2 SVGAGI. CDR3: CASSTSGRAVYEQYF. The DNA for the CDR3 is TGTGCCAGCAGTACTAGCGGGAGGGCCGTATACGAGCAGTACTTC.

This clone was seen once. The chain combines TRBV2 with TRBJ2-7; 9 nucleotides match TRBD1. The germline V gene encodes CDR1 SNHLY and CDR2 FYNNEI. This CDR3 is built from 13 residues. The V and J ends lost 4 bases and 3 bases, in that order; junction bases with no gene match: 1. CDR3: CASSGQGGYEQYF. In nucleotides, the CDR3 is TGTGCCAGCAGTGGACAGGGGGGCTACGAGCAGTACTTC.

This chain connects TRBV19 to TRBJ1-2; the D is unclear. The ends were cut back, 8 bases at V and 3 bases at J, with 13 bases in the middle. This CDR3 is built from 13 residues. Germline V gives CDR1 LNHDA, CDR2 SQIVND (reference sequence). This chain's CDR3 is CASFGLADYGYTF. The CDR3 region has the DNA TGTGCCAGTTTTGGACTCGCTGACTATGGCTACACCTTC.

The chain has TRBV15 and TRBJ2-2; 7 positions match TRBD1. The CDR3 runs 20 residues. Looked up from germline, CDR1 is LNHNV and CDR2 is YYDKDF (reference sequence). J lost 2 bases, V lost 2 bases, and 17 bases had no gene match. CDR3 DNA: TGTGCCACCAGCAGACTTCGGGGTAATCCGGGGACAGAAAACACCGGGGAGCTGTTTTTT. Its translation: CATSRLRGNPGTENTGELFF.

The chain links TRBV11-2 to TRBJ2-1; TRBD2 is a possible D gene (6 bases). Germline loops: CDR1 SGHAT, CDR2 FQNNGV. CDR3 length: 20 residues. V lost 0 bases and J 0 bases, leaving 21 bases between the germline ends. CDR3 sequence: CASSLDLTRGGLSSYNEQFF. As DNA, the CDR3 is TGTGCCAGCAGCTTAGATCTGACTAGGGGAGGTTTAAGCTCCTACAATGAGCAGTTCTTC.

This sequence joins TRBV18 and TRBJ2-5, with D perhaps TRBD1 (6 bases). Per germline, CDR1 KGHSH and CDR2 LQKENI. The CDR3 has 16 residues. The V end was cut by 4 bases, the J end by 4 bases, with 19 bases between. The CDR3 region is CASSLQGQVVGETQYF. The CDR3 DNA reads as TGTGCCAGCTCACTTCAGGGGCAAGTTGTGGGAGAGACCCAGTACTTC.

The chain is built from TRBV9 and TRBJ2-5, with 11 bases matching TRBD2. Germline V gene lookup returns CDR1 SGDLS and CDR2 YYNGEE. This CDR3 has 16 residues. V was pared by 3 bases and J by 1 base, with 5 bases of the junction left unmatched. The CDR3 coding sequence is TGTGCCAGCAGCGGTGCTAGCGGGAGGTCCCAAGAGACCCAGTACTTC. Its protein is CASSGASGRSQETQYF.

The chain recombines TRBV10-1 with TRBJ2-1; 7 bases agree with TRBD1. With V trimmed by 0 bases and J by 3 bases, 14 bases remained unmatched. Germline V gene data show CDR1 as WNHNN and CDR2 as SYGVQD (reference sequence). The CDR3 runs 19 residues. The CDR3 region is CASSESEDRRLTFYNEQFF. CDR3 DNA: TGCGCCAGCAGTGAGTCGGAGGACAGGAGACTAACTTTCTACAATGAGCAGTTCTTC.

The chain combines TRBV9 with TRBJ1-3; no clear D. The CDR3 length is 15 residues. V lost 2 bases, J lost 4 bases, and 13 bases lay in between. Germline CDR1 is SGDLS and CDR2 is YYNGEE. CDR3 sequence: CASSVGGTGGNTIYF. The DNA of the CDR3 is TGTGCCAGCAGCGTTGGAGGAACGGGGGGAAACACCATATATTTT.

The V and J genes are TRBV5-5 and TRBJ1-4; D unresolved. CDR1 and CDR2 from the germline V gene are SGHKS and YYEKEE (reference sequence). CDR3 size: 15 residues. V was trimmed by 4 bases and J by 3 bases, leaving 13 bases between them. The CDR3 DNA is TGTGCCAGCAGCCCCGGTGGCAGCGCTAATGAAAAACTGTTTTTT. Amino acids: CASSPGGSANEKLFF.

This clone was observed a single time. J is TRBJ2-3 and V is TRBV10-3; D might be TRBD2 (5 bases). V lost 5 bases and J 2 bases, leaving 11 bases between the germline ends. Looked up from germline, CDR1 is ENHRY and CDR2 is SYGVKD. This CDR3 spans 14 amino acids. The CDR3 region is CAISRDSFTDTQYF. The CDR3 nucleotides are TGTGCCATCAGTCGGGATTCTTTCACAGATACGCAGTATTTT.

Only one count was recorded for this clone. The V gene is TRBV24-1, the J gene TRBJ2-5; D may be TRBD1 (7 bases). The CDR3 loop spans 16 amino acids. V was shortened by 5 bases and J by 2 bases, with 17 bases between the two germline ends. Germline loops: CDR1 KGHDR, CDR2 SFDVKD. CDR3 region: CATSGPGEQGQETQYF. The CDR3 DNA reads as TGTGCCACCAGTGGGCCGGGAGAACAGGGGCAAGAGACCCAGTACTTC.

This sequence joins TRBV28 and TRBJ1-2; D is undetermined. CDR3 length equals 13 residues. Trimming stripped 2 bases from V and 3 bases from J, with 7 bases between. Germline CDR1 is MDHEN and CDR2 is SYDVKM. The DNA for the CDR3 is TGTGCCAGCAGTTTACCGGGTGACTATGGCTACACCTTC. This encodes CASSLPGDYGYTF.

The chain carries TRBV10-3 and TRBJ1-3, with 7 bases fitting TRBD1. Trimming removed 0 bases from V and 4 bases from J; junction bases left unmatched: 9. The CDR3 consists of 17 residues. The V gene's germline CDR1 is ENHRY and CDR2 SYGVKD. The CDR3 sequence: CAISESQDRRSGNTIYF. As DNA, the CDR3 is TGTGCCATCAGTGAGTCGCAGGACAGGAGATCGGGAAACACCATATATTTT.

V gene TRBV11-2 combines with J gene TRBJ2-4, with TRBD2 identical over 14 bases. Germline V gene data show CDR1 as SGHAT and CDR2 as FQNNGV. V lost 10 bases, J lost 5 bases, and 7 bases stayed unmatched. The CDR3 sequence is 15 residues long. This CDR3 is CATLGGLAGENIQYF. The DNA for the CDR3 is TGTGCCACCTTAGGGGGACTAGCGGGAGAAAACATTCAGTACTTC.

The V and J genes are TRBV4-3 and TRBJ1-1; D might be TRBD1 (5 bases). The CDR3 runs 14 residues. V was cut by 4 bases and J by 4 bases, with 13 bases left in between. Germline CDR1 and CDR2: LGHNA and YSLEER. CDR3 DNA sequence: TGCGCCAGCAGCCTGGGGGGTCGAAGCACTGAAGCTTTCTTT. It is translated as CASSLGGRSTEAFF.

The chain employs TRBV28 and TRBJ2-1; TRBD2 aligns across 10 bases. The germline V gene encodes CDR1 MDHEN and CDR2 SYDVKM. The CDR3 loop spans 16 amino acids. With V trimmed by 6 bases and J by 3 bases, 8 bases remained unmatched. This CDR3 is CASRYRTSGDYNEQFF. CDR3 DNA: TGTGCCAGCAGATACCGGACTAGCGGCGACTACAATGAGCAGTTCTTC.

This clone was seen just once. The chain recombines TRBV6-5 with TRBJ1-5; D remains ambiguous. The CDR3 contains 13 residues. V was shortened by 5 bases and J by 5 bases, with 10 bases between the two germline ends. Germline V gene lookup returns CDR1 MNHEY and CDR2 SVGAGI. The CDR3 sequence is CASSTSRDQPQHF. As DNA, the CDR3 is TGTGCCAGCAGTACCTCCCGGGATCAGCCCCAGCATTTT.

V gene TRBV18 combines with J gene TRBJ1-6; no clear D gene. Germline V lookup: CDR1 KGHSH, CDR2 LQKENI. With 2 bases removed from V and 10 bases from J, the gap between germline ends came to 12 bases. The CDR3 sequence is 14 residues long. CDR3 amino acids: CASSPEGRESPLHF. CDR3 in DNA: TGTGCCAGCTCACCAGAGGGAAGAGAGTCACCCCTCCACTTT.

This rearrangement joins TRBV4-3 to TRBJ1-5; D not resolved. The germline CDR1 and CDR2 sequences are LGHNA and YSLEER. This CDR3 region has 13 residues. V shed 0 bases and J shed 9 bases, with 9 bases lying between them. DNA for the CDR3: TGCGCCAGCAGCCAAGATCTAAACCGGCCCCAGCATTTT. Protein product: CASSQDLNRPQHF.

The chain combines TRBV7-3 with TRBJ2-2, with 10 bases fitting TRBD2. CDR1 is SGHTA, CDR2 FQGTGA, per germline. The CDR3 has 18 amino acids. V shed 6 bases and J 2 bases; nucleotides not matched to a gene: 12. The CDR3 bases are TGTGCCAGCAGGGACGCTAGCGGGAGAATAGGAAACACCGGGGAGCTGTTTTTT. It is translated as CASRDASGRIGNTGELFF.

The chain uses TRBV6-5 and TRBJ1-4; possible D gene TRBD1, 6 bases. The CDR3 totals 15 residues. Germline CDR1 reads MNHEY; CDR2 reads SVGAGI. V lost 5 bases and J lost 0, with 10 bases in between. The CDR3 nucleotides are TGTGCCAGCAGTCGGGACACTGCAACTAATGAAAAACTGTTTTTT. This translates into CASSRDTATNEKLFF.

The chain is built from TRBV2 and TRBJ2-6, with a weak D call TRBD2 (5 bases). Germline V gene lookup returns CDR1 SNHLY and CDR2 FYNNEI. CDR3 length equals 15 residues. V was trimmed by 11 bases and J by 0 bases, leaving 14 bases between them. The DNA for the CDR3 is TGTGCCTCTTACCGGGGAAGCTCTGGGGCCAACGTCCTGACTTTC. Its translation is CASYRGSSGANVLTF.

The chain is built from TRBV24-1 and TRBJ1-2; a weak D match, TRBD1 (6 bases). This CDR3 spans 13 amino acids. V gave up 2 bases and J gave up 3 bases, with 6 bases separating them. CDR1 and CDR2 from the germline V gene are KGHDR and SFDVKD. The CDR3 region has the DNA TGTGCCACCAGTGATTGGACAGACTATGGCTACACCTTC. Protein: CATSDWTDYGYTF.

The chain combines TRBV2 with TRBJ2-7; 8 bases match TRBD1. This CDR3 is built from 14 residues. The germline V gene encodes CDR1 SNHLY and CDR2 FYNNEI. V was pared by 6 bases and J by 7 bases, with 11 bases of the junction left unmatched. CDR3 protein: CASRDRDRLGEQYF. DNA for the CDR3: TGTGCCAGCAGAGACCGGGACAGGCTGGGGGAGCAGTACTTC.

A few counts support this clone. The chain links TRBV6-5 to TRBJ1-4; unclear D gene. The CDR3 totals 15 residues. Trimming removed 0 bases from V and 10 bases from J, with 15 bases in between. Germline V CDR1 and CDR2: MNHEY, SVGAGI. CDR3 in amino acids: CASSYSRSRLAKLFF. The CDR3 DNA reads as TGTGCCAGCAGTTACTCGAGAAGTCGCCTTGCAAAACTGTTTTTT.

The genes are TRBV10-3 and TRBJ2-1, with 10 bases fitting TRBD1. Trimming at V came to 3 bases and at J to 8 bases, leaving 10 bases not matched to a gene. The CDR3 covers 16 residues. Per germline, CDR1 ENHRY and CDR2 SYGVKD. CDR3 loop: CAISDPGQGSGDEQFF. The CDR3, as DNA: TGTGCCATCAGTGACCCGGGACAGGGGTCGGGCGATGAGCAGTTCTTC.